This T cell receptor beta chain was obtained from a study of beta chain features in type 1 diabetes. Study context: The patients were much like the healthy donors in age, gender and cell yields. Study-level points and caveats: All four CD4+ subsets from Type 1 diabetes patients carried moderately but significantly shorter TCRB CDR3s.

In this sample, this clone turned up a few times. Its specificity is unknown. Investigators reverse transcribed all isolated RNA, so they sequenced expressed TCRB transcripts. Libraries were prepared by immunoSEQ multiplex PCR; TCRdb keeps only in-frame clonotypes and omits some of them. Of around 300,000 clones listed, 15% are singletons. V lost 1 base to trimming and J lost 10 bases, with 11 bases between them. The CDR3 consists of 12 residues. From germline, CDR1 is MDHEN and CDR2 SYDVKM. This rearrangement joins TRBV28 to TRBJ2-7; no firm D call. The sample was naive CD4+ T cells from blood. The sequence was obtained from a man aged 18-30 years with type 1 diabetes. The CDR3 DNA follows: TGTGCCAGCAGTTTATTTGGGCGCAATCAGTACTTC. This codes for CASSLFGRNQYF.